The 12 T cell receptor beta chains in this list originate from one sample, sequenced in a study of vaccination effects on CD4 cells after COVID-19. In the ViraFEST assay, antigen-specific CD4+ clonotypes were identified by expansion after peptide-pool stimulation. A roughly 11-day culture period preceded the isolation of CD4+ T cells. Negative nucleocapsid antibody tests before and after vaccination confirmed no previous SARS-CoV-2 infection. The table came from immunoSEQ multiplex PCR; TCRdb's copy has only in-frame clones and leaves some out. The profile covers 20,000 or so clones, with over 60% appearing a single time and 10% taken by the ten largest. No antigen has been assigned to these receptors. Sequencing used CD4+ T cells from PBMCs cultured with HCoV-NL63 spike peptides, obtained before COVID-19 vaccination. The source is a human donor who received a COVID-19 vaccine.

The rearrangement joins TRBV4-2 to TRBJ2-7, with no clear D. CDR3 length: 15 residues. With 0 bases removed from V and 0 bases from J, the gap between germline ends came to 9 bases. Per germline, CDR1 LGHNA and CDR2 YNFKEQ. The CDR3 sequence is CASSQDTDPSYEQYF. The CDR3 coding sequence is TGTGCCAGCAGCCAAGATACGGACCCCTCCTACGAGCAGTACTTC.

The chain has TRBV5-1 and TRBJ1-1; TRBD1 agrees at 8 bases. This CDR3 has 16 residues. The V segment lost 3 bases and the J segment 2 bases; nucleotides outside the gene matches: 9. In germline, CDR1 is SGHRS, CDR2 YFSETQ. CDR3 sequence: CASSSGTGNPNTEAFF. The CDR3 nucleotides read TGCGCCAGCAGCTCCGGGACAGGCAACCCTAACACTGAAGCTTTCTTT.

The CDR3 DNA reads as TGTGCCAGCAGCGGAAGCGAGGGGATAAACACTGAAGCTTTCTTT. It translates to CASSGSEGINTEAFF. The V call is TRBV11-3, the J call TRBJ1-1; maybe TRBD1 (5 bases). The CDR3 sequence is 15 residues long. Germline assignment: CDR1 SGHNT and CDR2 YENEEA. V was shortened by 5 bases and J by 2 bases, with 15 bases between the two germline ends.

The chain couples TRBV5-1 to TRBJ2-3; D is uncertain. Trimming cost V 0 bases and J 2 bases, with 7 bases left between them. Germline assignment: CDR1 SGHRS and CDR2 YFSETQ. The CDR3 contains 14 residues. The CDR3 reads CASSLERDTDTQYF. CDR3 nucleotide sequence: TGCGCCAGCAGCTTGGAAAGGGACACAGATACGCAGTATTTT.

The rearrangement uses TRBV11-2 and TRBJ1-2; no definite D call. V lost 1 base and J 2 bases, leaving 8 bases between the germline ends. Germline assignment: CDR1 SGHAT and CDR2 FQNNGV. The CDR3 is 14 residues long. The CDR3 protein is CASSLAPVNYGYTF. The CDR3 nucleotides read TGTGCCAGCAGCTTAGCCCCAGTGAACTATGGCTACACCTTC.

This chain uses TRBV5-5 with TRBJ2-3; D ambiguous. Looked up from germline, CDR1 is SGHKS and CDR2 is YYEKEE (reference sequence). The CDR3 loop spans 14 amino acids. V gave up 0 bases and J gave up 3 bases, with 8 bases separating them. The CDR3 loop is CASSLELPTDTQYF. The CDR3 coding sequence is TGTGCCAGCAGCTTGGAGTTACCAACAGATACGCAGTATTTT.

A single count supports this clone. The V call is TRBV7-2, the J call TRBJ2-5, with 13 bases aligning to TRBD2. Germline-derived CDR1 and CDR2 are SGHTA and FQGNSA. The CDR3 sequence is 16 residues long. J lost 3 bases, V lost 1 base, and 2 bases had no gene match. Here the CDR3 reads CASSLVGLAGEETQYF. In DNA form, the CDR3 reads TGTGCCAGCAGCTTAGTTGGACTAGCGGGGGAAGAGACCCAGTACTTC.

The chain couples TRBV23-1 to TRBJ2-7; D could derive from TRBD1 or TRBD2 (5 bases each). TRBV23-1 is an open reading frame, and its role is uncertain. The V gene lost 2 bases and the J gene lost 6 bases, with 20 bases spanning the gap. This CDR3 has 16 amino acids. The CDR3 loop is CASSQDGTDLRCEQYF. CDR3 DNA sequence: TGCGCCAGCAGTCAAGATGGGACCGACTTACGGTGCGAGCAGTACTTC.

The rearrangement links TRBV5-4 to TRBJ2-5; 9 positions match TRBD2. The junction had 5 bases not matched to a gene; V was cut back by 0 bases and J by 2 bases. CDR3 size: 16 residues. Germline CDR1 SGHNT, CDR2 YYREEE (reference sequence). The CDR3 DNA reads TGTGCCAGCAGCTTGGGGGGCCTAGCGGGACAAGAGACCCAGTACTTC. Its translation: CASSLGGLAGQETQYF.

The CDR3 bases are TGTGCCAGCAGTGAAGTAAACGGGGCCGTGGGGCAGCCCCAGCATTTT. The encoded protein is CASSEVNGAVGQPQHF. V usage is TRBV2 and J usage is TRBJ1-5; a weak D match, TRBD1 (5 bases). Trimming removed 1 base at V and 7 bases at J, with 17 bases between. Germline assignment: CDR1 SNHLY and CDR2 FYNNEI. The CDR3 loop spans 16 amino acids.

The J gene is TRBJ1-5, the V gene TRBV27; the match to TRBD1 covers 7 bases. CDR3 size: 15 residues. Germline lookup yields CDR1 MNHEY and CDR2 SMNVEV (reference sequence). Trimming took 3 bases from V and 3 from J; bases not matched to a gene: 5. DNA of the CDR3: TGTGCCAGCAGTTTTTGGGGACAGTCCAATCAGCCCCAGCATTTT. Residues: CASSFWGQSNQPQHF.

The CDR3 coding sequence is TGTGCCAGCTCACTAGGGACAGGCAATCAGCCCCAGCATTTT. Encoded protein: CASSLGTGNQPQHF. The genes are TRBV18 and TRBJ1-5, with 7 nucleotides matching TRBD1. The germline gives CDR1 KGHSH, CDR2 LQKENI. The CDR3 length is 14 residues. V lost 4 bases to trimming and J lost 2 bases; unmatched junction nucleotides: 2.